The T cell receptor (beta chain) described here comes from a study of CD8 T cells in Susac syndrome (dated by TCRdb to the late 2010s). Study-level background: Repertoire sequencing was used to test whether CD8+ T cell activation and differentiation in Susac syndrome was antigen driven. Overall study results and their limits: The TCR sequencing and HLA analysis was acknowledged to have included a relatively small number of individuals.

The germline V gene provides CDR1 SGHDT and CDR2 YYEEEE. Compared with germline, V lacks 0 bases and J lacks 6 bases; bases without a gene match: 9. Spanning cysteine to phenylalanine, the CDR3 consists of 15 amino acids. The CDR3 DNA has 45 bases and is translated from base 1. In the case of this clonotype: No cognate antigen has been identified for it. No quality values exist for individual bases; no much larger clone is one base distant.

Peripheral blood CD8+ and CD4+ T cells from healthy donors, Susac syndrome patients and multiple sclerosis patients were profiled by high-throughput TCR beta sequencing. Treatment-naive patients with stable or active relapsing-remitting disease fulfilling revised McDonald criteria were used as multiple sclerosis controls. Bulk CD8+ and CD4+ T cells were purified by magnetic negative isolation, while CD8+ TEMRA cells were enriched using FACS. Blood was collected in EDTA tubes and processed within 24 hours, with PBMCs isolated through density gradient centrifugation. PBMCs destined for TCR sequencing were cryopreserved in liquid nitrogen and later thawed in a 37 °C water bath. A purity of at least 90% was achieved for sorted or isolated CD4+, CD8+ and CD8+ TEMRA cells. RNA was extracted using the RNeasy kit, and roughly 0.45 to 1 microgram was reverse transcribed with random hexamers. The immunoSEQ multiplex PCR assay, which covers 54 Vbeta and 13 Jbeta segments, was used to amplify TCR beta CDR3 regions. PCR amplification bias was corrected by using a synthetic template baseline for primer optimization and computational correction. The study's own analysis went as follows. Reads were assigned to V, D and J genes according to IMGT and analyzed in immunoSEQ Analyzer, with only productive sequences retained. Clonality was calculated as one minus the Shannon entropy normalized by log2 of the number of productive unique sequences. For each patient and control, public and private clones were evaluated within the 100 most prevalent clones. A clone was defined as Susac-specific if it was absent from the healthy and MS cohorts, from 1052 published viral clones and from other ImmuneACCESS disease sequences. TCRdb itself trimmed the public reads at Q25 with fastp, ran MiXCR and retained productive beta chains. For every CDR3 protein sequence, its rows merge into one entry that carries the most common genes and DNA. TCRdb's processing, not the authors' own work, is the source of the V and J calls. The sample has some 190,000 distinct CDR3 sequences on record, about 94% of them singletons. In total, the top ten clones hold approximately 0.1% of the sample.

Material for sequencing was CD4+ T cells from PBMCs. Recombination linked TRBV5-6 to TRBJ2-7; 7 bases in the middle match TRBD1. The TCR comes from a human donor with multiple sclerosis. At the DNA level, the sequence is TGTGCCAGCAGCTTGGGAGGGACAGTCAGGAGCGAGCAGTACTTC. This translates into CASSLGGTVRSEQYF.